This is a list of T cell receptor beta chains from one sample in a study of T cell repertoires in cytomegalovirus infection. The antigens these receptors bind are not known. TCRdb re-derived calls from the reads in MiXCR, one entry per CDR3 protein. The sample lists approximately 600,000 distinct CDR3 sequences, roughly 43% occurring once. Sequences were derived from cultured PBMCs, sampled from culture after CMV antigen stimulation. The source is a human donor in good health (CMV status not recorded). Some clones in this sample may be carry-over from other donors' samples. CDR3s include the opening cysteine and the closing phenylalanine or tryptophan. D genes are given only for firm matches. Size is stated for part of the rows, as once, few or many counts, or as a class when the clone is expanded.

d_call: TRBD1
j_call: TRBJ2-1
clone_size: NA
v_call: TRBV7-2
cdr3_nt: TGTGCCAGCAGCCCTCCGGGACAGGGTGTGCGATCTGAGCAGTTCTTC
cdr3_aa: CASSPPGQGVRSEQFF

d_call: NA
j_call: TRBJ2-7
clone_size: NA
v_call: TRBV5-3
cdr3_nt: TGTGCCAGAAGCTTGGACAGGGTTTACCACGAGCAGTACTTC
cdr3_aa: CARSLDRVYHEQYF

d_call: NA
j_call: TRBJ2-3
clone_size: NA
v_call: TRBV27
cdr3_nt: TGTGCCAGCAGTTTATCTAGCGCCACCACAGATACGCAGTATTTT
cdr3_aa: CASSLSSATTDTQYF

d_call: TRBD1
j_call: TRBJ1-2
clone_size: few
v_call: TRBV2
cdr3_nt: TGTGCCAGCAGAGTCGGACAGGGTACACTTTATGGCTACACCTTC
cdr3_aa: CASRVGQGTLYGYTF

d_call: TRBD1
j_call: TRBJ1-2
clone_size: NA
v_call: TRBV5-4
cdr3_nt: TGTGCCAGCAGCTTGCGTGACAGGGGGGACTATGGCTACACCTTC
cdr3_aa: CASSLRDRGDYGYTF

d_call: TRBD2
j_call: TRBJ2-3
clone_size: NA
v_call: TRBV6-2/TRBV6-3
cdr3_nt: TGTGCCAGCAGTAAGGTCCGGGGGGGCACAGATACGCAGTATTTT
cdr3_aa: CASSKVRGGTDTQYF

d_call: TRBD1
j_call: TRBJ2-3
clone_size: NA
v_call: TRBV19
cdr3_nt: TGTGCCACAAACAGGGGGCTGGGGAATACGCAGTATTTT
cdr3_aa: CATNRGLGNTQYF

d_call: TRBD2
j_call: TRBJ2-5
clone_size: NA
v_call: TRBV7-2
cdr3_nt: TGTGCCAGCAGCTCCAGACGCGCAGCGGGATTGGAGACCCAGTACTTC
cdr3_aa: CASSSRRAAGLETQYF

d_call: NA
j_call: TRBJ2-3
clone_size: NA
v_call: TRBV11-3
cdr3_nt: TGTGCCAGCAGCTCCAAGGCGGGGAGCACAGATACGCAGTATTTT
cdr3_aa: CASSSKAGSTDTQYF

d_call: NA
j_call: TRBJ2-2
clone_size: NA
v_call: TRBV4-2
cdr3_nt: TGTGCCAGCAGCCAAGACGCGGGGCGGACCGGGGAGCTGTTTTTT
cdr3_aa: CASSQDAGRTGELFF

d_call: TRBD2
j_call: TRBJ2-7
clone_size: NA
v_call: TRBV11-2
cdr3_nt: TGTGCCAGCAGCCCGCTTGGGGCGGGAGTTTACGAGCAGTACTTC
cdr3_aa: CASSPLGAGVYEQYF

d_call: TRBD1
j_call: TRBJ2-7
clone_size: many
v_call: TRBV7-2
cdr3_nt: TGTGCCAGCAGCTTTTCGACAGGGACCTACGAGCAGTACTTC
cdr3_aa: CASSFSTGTYEQYF

d_call: TRBD2
j_call: TRBJ2-1
clone_size: few
v_call: TRBV5-4
cdr3_nt: TGTGCCAGCAGCTTGAGGCTAGCGGGGGGGCCTGATGAGCAGTTCTTC
cdr3_aa: CASSLRLAGGPDEQFF

d_call: NA
j_call: TRBJ2-1
clone_size: NA
v_call: TRBV11-2
cdr3_nt: TGTGCCAGCAGCCCCCTCGTAGGTCATAGCAATGAGCAGTTCTTC
cdr3_aa: CASSPLVGHSNEQFF

d_call: TRBD1
j_call: TRBJ2-6
clone_size: NA
v_call: TRBV2
cdr3_nt: TGTGCCAGCAAGACAGGGGCCTCTGGGGCCAACGTCCTGACTTTC
cdr3_aa: CASKTGASGANVLTF

d_call: TRBD1
j_call: TRBJ1-5
clone_size: few
v_call: TRBV6-2/TRBV6-3
cdr3_nt: TGTGCCAGCAGACCCACACCAGGGGGGCGGAAGGTGGCAAATCAGCCCCAGCATTTT
cdr3_aa: CASRPTPGGRKVANQPQHF

d_call: NA
j_call: TRBJ2-3
clone_size: NA
v_call: TRBV7-3
cdr3_nt: TGTGCCAGCAGCTTAGAGTCCGCAGATACGCAGTATTTT
cdr3_aa: CASSLESADTQYF

d_call: NA
j_call: TRBJ2-1
clone_size: few
v_call: TRBV7-9
cdr3_nt: TGTGCCAGCAGCTTAGAAGAGGCCCGGGACAATGAGCAGTTCTTC
cdr3_aa: CASSLEEARDNEQFF

d_call: TRBD1
j_call: TRBJ1-1
clone_size: few
v_call: TRBV4-2
cdr3_nt: TGTGCCAGCAGCCAAGCCCAACAGGGGGACACTGAAGCTTTCTTT
cdr3_aa: CASSQAQQGDTEAFF

d_call: NA
j_call: TRBJ1-1
clone_size: few
v_call: TRBV6-1
cdr3_nt: TGTGCCAGCACTCCGCTGCGGGAGGGGCTAATGAACACTGAAGCTTTCTTT
cdr3_aa: CASTPLREGLMNTEAFF

d_call: NA
j_call: TRBJ2-5
clone_size: few
v_call: TRBV7-8
cdr3_nt: TGTGCCAGCAGCTCCACGGGGATCGCCCCCCAAGAGACCCAGTACTTC
cdr3_aa: CASSSTGIAPQETQYF

d_call: NA
j_call: TRBJ2-2
clone_size: NA
v_call: TRBV28
cdr3_nt: TGTGCCAGCAGGGGGGTCGGGGAGCTGTTTTTT
cdr3_aa: CASRGVGELFF

d_call: TRBD2
j_call: TRBJ2-3
clone_size: NA
v_call: TRBV12-3/TRBV12-4
cdr3_nt: TGTGCCAGCAGTTCGACTGGACTAGCGGGCGGGACAGATACGCAGTATTTT
cdr3_aa: CASSSTGLAGGTDTQYF

d_call: NA
j_call: TRBJ2-3
clone_size: NA
v_call: TRBV12-5
cdr3_nt: TGTGCTAGTGGTCCCAGGGGGGAGACAGATACGCAGTATTTT
cdr3_aa: CASGPRGETDTQYF

d_call: NA
j_call: TRBJ1-5
clone_size: NA
v_call: TRBV5-1
cdr3_nt: TGCGCCAGCAGCTTGGACGGGGTTGGACAGCCCCAGCATTTT
cdr3_aa: CASSLDGVGQPQHF

d_call: NA
j_call: TRBJ2-5
clone_size: NA
v_call: TRBV7-6
cdr3_nt: TGTGCCAGCAGCTTAAGCACTTCAGAGACCCAGTACTTC
cdr3_aa: CASSLSTSETQYF

d_call: NA
j_call: TRBJ1-1
clone_size: NA
v_call: TRBV7-6
cdr3_nt: TGTGCCAGCAGCCGCTATCCCGGGGTACGGAACACTGAAGCTTTCTTT
cdr3_aa: CASSRYPGVRNTEAFF

d_call: TRBD2
j_call: TRBJ2-1
clone_size: NA
v_call: TRBV19
cdr3_nt: TGTGCCAGTAGTATAGATAGGGGGACTAGCGGCCACAATGAGCAGTTCTTC
cdr3_aa: CASSIDRGTSGHNEQFF

d_call: NA
j_call: TRBJ1-1
clone_size: NA
v_call: TRBV6-5
cdr3_nt: TGTGCCAGCAGTTACCAACGGCTAGGCTATTGGCCTGAAGCTTTCTTT
cdr3_aa: CASSYQRLGYWPEAFF

d_call: NA
j_call: TRBJ1-4
clone_size: NA
v_call: TRBV10-3
cdr3_nt: TGTGCCATCAGTGAGGGGTCAACTAATGAAAAACTGTTTTTT
cdr3_aa: CAISEGSTNEKLFF

d_call: NA
j_call: TRBJ2-7
clone_size: few
v_call: TRBV12-3/TRBV12-4
cdr3_nt: TGTGCCAGCAGGCCATCAAGGAGGGGCCCCCACGAGCAGTACTTC
cdr3_aa: CASRPSRRGPHEQYF

d_call: NA
j_call: TRBJ2-3
clone_size: NA
v_call: TRBV20-1
cdr3_nt: TGCAGTGCTAGTTCGGCACAGATACTCACAGATACGCAGTATTTT
cdr3_aa: CSASSAQILTDTQYF